This TCR beta chain was sequenced in a study of blood T cell repertoires in COVID-19. As for the study in general: From T cells, B-cell-depleted T cells, or PBMCs came the material, which was cDNA or gDNA.

Trimming took off 7 bases at V and 3 bases at J, with 15 bases between the two ends. The V gene's germline CDR1 is MNHEY and CDR2 SMNVEV (reference sequence). The CDR3 is 15 amino acids. Sequencing was performed with immunoSEQ multiplex PCR; in TCRdb, only in-frame clones are kept and a portion is missing. The sample lists around 47,000 clones; roughly 63% were seen once. This clonotype originated in an elderly man with acute or convalescent COVID-19. The V gene is TRBV27, the J gene TRBJ2-2; D may be TRBD2 (7 bases). The sequencing input was peripheral blood. As DNA, the CDR3 is TGTGCCAGCAAACAGGGAGGGATCGACACCGGGGAGCTGTTTTTT. Its protein is CASKQGGIDTGELFF.